Listed below are T cell receptor beta chains from one sample, sequenced in a study of beta chain features in type 1 diabetes. The data were produced by immunoSEQ multiplex PCR, yet TCRdb's version contains in-frame clones alone and is incomplete. This sample has a few hundred thousand clones, with around 13% found just once. Sequenced: naive CD4+ T cells from blood. These receptors were obtained from a young man in good health. Both conserved end residues are part of each CDR3. Fields, in order: clone size, D gene, V gene, J gene, CDR3 DNA, CDR3 protein. A D gene is named only where the DNA matches it firmly. Size is stated for part of the rows, as once, few or many counts, or as a class when the clone is expanded.

abundance: NA
d_gene: TRBD2
v_gene: TRBV15
j_gene: TRBJ2-3
CDR3nt: TGTGCCACTCTAGCGGGTGGCACAGATACGCAGTATTTT
CDR3aa: CATLAGGTDTQYF

abundance: few
d_gene: TRBD2
v_gene: TRBV15
j_gene: TRBJ2-3
CDR3nt: TGTGCCACCAGCCCTGACCCTGGGGGTCAGCGGGAGGGCCTCGCAGATACGCAGTATTTT
CDR3aa: CATSPDPGGQREGLADTQYF

abundance: NA
d_gene: TRBD1
v_gene: TRBV7-9
j_gene: TRBJ1-2
CDR3nt: TGTGCCAGCAGCTTAGGACAGGGGATCGACTATGGCTACACCTTC
CDR3aa: CASSLGQGIDYGYTF

abundance: NA
d_gene: TRBD1
v_gene: TRBV5-4
j_gene: TRBJ2-3
CDR3nt: TGTGCCAGCAGCCATATGACAGGGGCAAATCGGCAAACGCAGTATTTT
CDR3aa: CASSHMTGANRQTQYF

abundance: few
d_gene: NA
v_gene: TRBV6-1
j_gene: TRBJ2-1
CDR3nt: TGTGCCAGCAGTGATCTCAGGGTAGGCAATGAGCAGTTCTTC
CDR3aa: CASSDLRVGNEQFF

abundance: few
d_gene: NA
v_gene: TRBV5-6
j_gene: TRBJ2-1
CDR3nt: TGTGCCAGCAGCTTCATGGCTACAGGCTACAATGAGCAGTTCTTC
CDR3aa: CASSFMATGYNEQFF

abundance: few
d_gene: NA
v_gene: TRBV7-9
j_gene: TRBJ1-2
CDR3nt: TGTGCCAGCAGTCCTCAGAAGGCTTCCGATGGCTACACCTTC
CDR3aa: CASSPQKASDGYTF

abundance: NA
d_gene: NA
v_gene: TRBV6-5
j_gene: TRBJ1-5
CDR3nt: TGTGCCAGCAGCCCTCGACGGAGGAATCAGCCCCAGCATTTT
CDR3aa: CASSPRRRNQPQHF

abundance: few
d_gene: NA
v_gene: TRBV4-1
j_gene: TRBJ2-3
CDR3nt: TGCGCCAGCAGCTATCGGTCGGCGAGCACAGATACGCAGTATTTT
CDR3aa: CASSYRSASTDTQYF

abundance: NA
d_gene: NA
v_gene: TRBV7-2
j_gene: TRBJ1-6
CDR3nt: TGTGCCAGCAGCCACGGAGGGGTTTATTCACCCCTCCACTTT
CDR3aa: CASSHGGVYSPLHF

abundance: NA
d_gene: TRBD1
v_gene: TRBV5-4
j_gene: TRBJ2-2
CDR3nt: TGTGCCAGCAGCCCCGGACAGGGAGTGACCGGGGAGCTGTTTTTT
CDR3aa: CASSPGQGVTGELFF

abundance: NA
d_gene: TRBD1
v_gene: TRBV18
j_gene: TRBJ2-7
CDR3nt: TGTGCCAGCTCACTAAATGCGGGACAGGGATACGAGCAGTACTTC
CDR3aa: CASSLNAGQGYEQYF

abundance: NA
d_gene: NA
v_gene: TRBV18
j_gene: TRBJ2-7
CDR3nt: TGTGCCAGCTCACCATCCGGGACGAGTCTGTACTTC
CDR3aa: CASSPSGTSLYF

abundance: few
d_gene: NA
v_gene: TRBV28
j_gene: TRBJ2-3
CDR3nt: TGTGCCAGCAGTTTGTCCTTCCGGGGATCAACAGATACGCAGTATTTT
CDR3aa: CASSLSFRGSTDTQYF

abundance: NA
d_gene: NA
v_gene: TRBV14
j_gene: TRBJ2-3
CDR3nt: TGTGCCAGCAGCCAAGATTTGGGCGGGACTAGCACAGATACGCAGTATTTT
CDR3aa: CASSQDLGGTSTDTQYF

abundance: NA
d_gene: NA
v_gene: TRBV18
j_gene: TRBJ2-2
CDR3nt: TGTGCCAGCTCACCACCGGGCCCCCGGCGTTCCGGGGAGCTGTTTTTT
CDR3aa: CASSPPGPRRSGELFF

abundance: NA
d_gene: TRBD1
v_gene: TRBV18
j_gene: TRBJ1-5
CDR3nt: TGTGCCAGCTCACCACTTGGACAGGGTATAGATCAGCCCCAGCATTTT
CDR3aa: CASSPLGQGIDQPQHF

abundance: once
d_gene: TRBD1
v_gene: TRBV4-1
j_gene: TRBJ1-5
CDR3nt: TGCGCCAGCAGCCACGGACAGGTCAATCAGCCCCAGCATTTT
CDR3aa: CASSHGQVNQPQHF

abundance: NA
d_gene: TRBD2
v_gene: TRBV6-5
j_gene: TRBJ2-3
CDR3nt: TGTGCCAGCAGGGGGACTAGCGGGAACACAGATACGCAGTATTTT
CDR3aa: CASRGTSGNTDTQYF

abundance: NA
d_gene: TRBD2
v_gene: TRBV6-5
j_gene: TRBJ2-7
CDR3nt: TGTGCCAGCAGGACTAGCGTCCACGAGCAGTACTTC
CDR3aa: CASRTSVHEQYF

abundance: NA
d_gene: NA
v_gene: TRBV7-2
j_gene: TRBJ2-2
CDR3nt: TGTGCCAGCAGCTTAGGGTCCGGGGAGCTGTTTTTT
CDR3aa: CASSLGSGELFF